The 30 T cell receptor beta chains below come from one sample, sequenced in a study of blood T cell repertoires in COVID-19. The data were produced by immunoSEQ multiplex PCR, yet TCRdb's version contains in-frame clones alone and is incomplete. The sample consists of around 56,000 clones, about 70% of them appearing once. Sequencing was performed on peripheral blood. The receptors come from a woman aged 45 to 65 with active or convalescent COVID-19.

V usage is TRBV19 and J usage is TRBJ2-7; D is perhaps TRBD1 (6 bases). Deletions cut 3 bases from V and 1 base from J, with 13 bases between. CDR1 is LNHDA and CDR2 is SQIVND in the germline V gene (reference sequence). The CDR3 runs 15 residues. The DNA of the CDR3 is TGTGCCAGTAGTATCTCGGGGACACTATCCTACGAGCAGTACTTC. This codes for CASSISGTLSYEQYF.

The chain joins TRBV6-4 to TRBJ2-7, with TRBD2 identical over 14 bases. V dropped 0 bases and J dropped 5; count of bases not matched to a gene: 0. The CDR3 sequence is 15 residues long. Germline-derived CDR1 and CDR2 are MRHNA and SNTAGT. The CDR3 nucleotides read TGTGCCAGCAGTGACTCGGGACTAGCGGGAGACGAGCAGTACTTC. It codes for CASSDSGLAGDEQYF.

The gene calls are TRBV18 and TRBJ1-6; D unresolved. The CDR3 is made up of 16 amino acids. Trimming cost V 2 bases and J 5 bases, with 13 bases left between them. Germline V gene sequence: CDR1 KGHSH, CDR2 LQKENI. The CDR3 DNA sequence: TGTGCCAGCTCACCATGGCGGGGAGGAAATAATTCACCCCTCCACTTT. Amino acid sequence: CASSPWRGGNNSPLHF. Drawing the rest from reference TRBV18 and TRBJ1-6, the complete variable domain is NAGVMQNPRHLVRRRGQEARLRCSPMKGHSHVYWYRQLPEEGLKFMVYLQKENIIDESGMPKERFSAEFPKEGPSILRIQQVVRGDSAAYFCASSPWRGGNNSPLHFGNGTRLTVT.

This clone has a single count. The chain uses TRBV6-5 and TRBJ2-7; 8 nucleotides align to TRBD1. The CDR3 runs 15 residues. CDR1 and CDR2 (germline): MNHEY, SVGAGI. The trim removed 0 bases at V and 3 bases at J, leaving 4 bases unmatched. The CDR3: CASSYSPGGYYEQYF. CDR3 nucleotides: TGTGCCAGCAGTTACTCGCCAGGGGGCTACTACGAGCAGTACTTC.

CDR3 loop: CASSRGPTEAFF. Here the CDR3 DNA reads TGTGCCAGCAGCCGTGGGCCCACTGAAGCTTTCTTT. This chain joins TRBV11-3 and TRBJ1-1; D gene ambiguous. The CDR3 spans 12 residues. Trimming cost V 5 bases and J 4 bases, with 8 bases left between them. Germline V lookup: CDR1 SGHNT, CDR2 YENEEA.

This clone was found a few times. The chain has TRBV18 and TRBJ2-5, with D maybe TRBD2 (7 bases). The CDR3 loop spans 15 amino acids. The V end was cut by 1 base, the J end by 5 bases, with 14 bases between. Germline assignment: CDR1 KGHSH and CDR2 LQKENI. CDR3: CASSPLRGGSETQYF. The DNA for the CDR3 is TGTGCCAGCTCACCACTGAGGGGGGGCTCGGAGACCCAGTACTTC.

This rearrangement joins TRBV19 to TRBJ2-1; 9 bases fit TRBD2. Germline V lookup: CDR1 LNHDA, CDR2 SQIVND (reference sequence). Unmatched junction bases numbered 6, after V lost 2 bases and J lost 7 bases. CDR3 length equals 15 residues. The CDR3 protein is CASSIQAGGMNEQFF. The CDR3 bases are TGTGCCAGTAGTATACAGGCGGGAGGGATGAATGAGCAGTTCTTC.

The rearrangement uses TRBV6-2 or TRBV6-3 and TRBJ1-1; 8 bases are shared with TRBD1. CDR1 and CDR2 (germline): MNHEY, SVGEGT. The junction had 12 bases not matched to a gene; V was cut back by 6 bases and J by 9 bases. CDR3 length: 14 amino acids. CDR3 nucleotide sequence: TGTGCCAGCAGCACGGACAGGGTGGTTGAGAAAGCTTTCTTT. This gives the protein CASSTDRVVEKAFF.

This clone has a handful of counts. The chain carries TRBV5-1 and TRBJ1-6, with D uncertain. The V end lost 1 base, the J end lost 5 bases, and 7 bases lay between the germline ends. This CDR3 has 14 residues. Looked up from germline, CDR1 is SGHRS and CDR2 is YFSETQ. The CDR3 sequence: CASSLNGNNSPLHF. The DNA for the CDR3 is TGCGCCAGCAGCTTGAACGGTAATAATTCACCCCTCCACTTT.

The CDR3 region is CASSIGTSGINEQFF. The DNA for the CDR3 is TGTGCCAGTAGTATAGGGACTAGCGGGATCAATGAGCAGTTCTTC. J is TRBJ2-1 and V is TRBV19; 12 nucleotides match TRBD2. Germline CDR1 is LNHDA and CDR2 is SQIVND (reference sequence). V shed 1 base and J 6 bases; nucleotides not matched to a gene: 1. This CDR3 spans 15 amino acids.

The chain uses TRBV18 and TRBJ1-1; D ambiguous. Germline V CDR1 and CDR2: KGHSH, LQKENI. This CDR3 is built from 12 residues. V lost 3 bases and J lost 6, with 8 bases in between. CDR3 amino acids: CASSPLDSEAFF. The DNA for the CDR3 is TGTGCCAGCTCACCTTTGGACTCTGAAGCTTTCTTT.

CDR3 region: CALTKGQGRTGELFF. CDR3 bases: TGTGCCTTGACAAAGGGACAGGGAAGGACCGGGGAGCTGTTTTTT. This chain connects TRBV30 to TRBJ2-2; 9 bases map to TRBD1. This CDR3 is built from 15 residues. The germline gives CDR1 GTSNPN, CDR2 SVGIG (reference sequence). V was pared by 7 bases and J by 5 bases, with 11 bases of the junction left unmatched.

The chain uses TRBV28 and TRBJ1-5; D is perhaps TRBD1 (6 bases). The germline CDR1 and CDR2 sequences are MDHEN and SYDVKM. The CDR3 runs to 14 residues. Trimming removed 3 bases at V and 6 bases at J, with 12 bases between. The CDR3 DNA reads TGTGCCAGCAGTTTTTGGGGGCGAGGTCAGCCCCAGCATTTT. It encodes CASSFWGRGQPQHF.

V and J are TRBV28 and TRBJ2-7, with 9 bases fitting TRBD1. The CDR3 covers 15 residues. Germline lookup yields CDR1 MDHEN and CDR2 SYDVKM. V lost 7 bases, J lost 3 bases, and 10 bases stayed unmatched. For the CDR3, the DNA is TGTGCCAGCATCCCGGGACAGGGAACCGTCTACGAGCAGTACTTC. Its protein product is CASIPGQGTVYEQYF.

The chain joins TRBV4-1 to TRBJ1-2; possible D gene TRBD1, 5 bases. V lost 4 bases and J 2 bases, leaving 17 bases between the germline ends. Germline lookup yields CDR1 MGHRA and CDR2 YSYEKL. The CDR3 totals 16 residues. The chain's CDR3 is CASSPITGGANYGYTF. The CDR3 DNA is TGCGCCAGCAGCCCAATTACCGGAGGGGCCAACTATGGCTACACCTTC.

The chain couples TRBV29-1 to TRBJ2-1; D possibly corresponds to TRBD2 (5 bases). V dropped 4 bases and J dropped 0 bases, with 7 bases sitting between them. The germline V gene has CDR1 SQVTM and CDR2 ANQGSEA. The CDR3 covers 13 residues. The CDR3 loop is CSVGGSSYNEQFF. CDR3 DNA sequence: TGCAGCGTTGGAGGGAGCTCCTACAATGAGCAGTTCTTC.

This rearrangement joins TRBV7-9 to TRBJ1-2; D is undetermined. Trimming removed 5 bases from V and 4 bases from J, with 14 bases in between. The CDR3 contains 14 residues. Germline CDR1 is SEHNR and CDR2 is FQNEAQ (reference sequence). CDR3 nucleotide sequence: TGTGCCAGCAGCCGCGGGCAAGCGGTCTATGGCTACACCTTC. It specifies CASSRGQAVYGYTF.

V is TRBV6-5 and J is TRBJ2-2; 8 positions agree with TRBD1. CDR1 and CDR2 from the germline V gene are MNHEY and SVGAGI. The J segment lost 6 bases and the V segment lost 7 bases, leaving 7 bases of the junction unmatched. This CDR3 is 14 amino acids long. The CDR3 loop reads CASTQGAGAGELFF. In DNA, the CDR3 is TGTGCCAGCACCCAGGGGGCGGGTGCCGGGGAGCTGTTTTTT.

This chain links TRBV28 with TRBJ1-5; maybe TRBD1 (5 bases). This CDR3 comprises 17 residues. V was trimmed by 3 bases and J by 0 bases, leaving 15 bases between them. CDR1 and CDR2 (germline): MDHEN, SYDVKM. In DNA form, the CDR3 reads TGTGCCAGCAGTTTTCGTGCAGGGAAGTATAGCAATCAGCCCCAGCATTTT. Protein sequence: CASSFRAGKYSNQPQHF.

The CDR3 DNA sequence: TGTGCCAGCAGCTTGGCCGAGACAGGGATTTACACTGAAGCTTTCTTT. Protein product: CASSLAETGIYTEAFF. The genes are TRBV5-8 and TRBJ1-1, with 7 bases identical to TRBD1. The J segment lost 3 bases and the V segment lost 0 bases, leaving 8 bases of the junction unmatched. The CDR3 runs 16 residues. In germline, CDR1 is SGHTS, CDR2 YDEGEE.

The DNA for the CDR3 is TGTGCCAGCAGCTTAGCGTATAACTATGGCTACACCTTC. It specifies CASSLAYNYGYTF. V is TRBV7-9 and J is TRBJ1-2; D gene unclear. V shed 0 bases and J shed 1 base, with 3 bases lying between them. The length of the CDR3 is 13 residues. Germline CDR1 is SEHNR and CDR2 is FQNEAQ (reference sequence).

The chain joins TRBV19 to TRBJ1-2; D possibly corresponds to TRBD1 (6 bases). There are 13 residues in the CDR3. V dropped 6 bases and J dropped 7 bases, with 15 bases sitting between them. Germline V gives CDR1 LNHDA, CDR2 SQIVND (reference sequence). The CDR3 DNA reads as TGTGCCAGTAGGCCGACAGGATTGACTGGCTACACCTTC. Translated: CASRPTGLTGYTF.

In nucleotides, the CDR3 is TGTGCCAGCAGCGCCAGGGACAGGGGGCTCTCCGGGGAGCTGTTTTTT. Encoded protein: CASSARDRGLSGELFF. This sequence joins TRBV5-4 and TRBJ2-2, with TRBD1 matching 12 bases. The germline CDR1 and CDR2 sequences are SGHNT and YYREEE (reference sequence). The J segment lost 6 bases and the V segment lost 4 bases, leaving 7 bases of the junction unmatched. CDR3 length equals 16 residues.

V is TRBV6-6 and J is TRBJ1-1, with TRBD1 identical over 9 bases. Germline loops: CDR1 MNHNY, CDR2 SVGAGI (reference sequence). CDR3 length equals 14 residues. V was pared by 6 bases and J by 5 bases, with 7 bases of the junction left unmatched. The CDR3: CASSSRQGGTEAFF. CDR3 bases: TGTGCCAGCAGCTCAAGACAGGGGGGGACTGAAGCTTTCTTT.

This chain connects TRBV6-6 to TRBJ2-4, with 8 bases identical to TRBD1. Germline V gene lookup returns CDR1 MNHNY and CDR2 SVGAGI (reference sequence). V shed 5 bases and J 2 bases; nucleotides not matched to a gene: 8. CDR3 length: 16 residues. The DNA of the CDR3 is TGTGCCAGCAGTAAAGAACAGGGGGAAACCAAAAACATTCAGTACTTC. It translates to CASSKEQGETKNIQYF.

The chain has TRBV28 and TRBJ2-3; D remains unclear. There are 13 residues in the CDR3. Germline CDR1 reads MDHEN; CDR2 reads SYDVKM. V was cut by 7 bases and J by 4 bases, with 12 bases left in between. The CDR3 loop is CASNRRRADTQYF. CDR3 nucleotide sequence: TGTGCCAGCAATCGGCGCCGGGCAGATACGCAGTATTTT. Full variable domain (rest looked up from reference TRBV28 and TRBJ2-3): DVKVTQSSRYLVKRTGEKVFLECVQDMDHENMFWYRQDPGLGLRLIYFSYDVKMKEKGDIPEGYSVSREKKERFSLILESASTNQTSMYLCASNRRRADTQYFGPGTRLTVL.

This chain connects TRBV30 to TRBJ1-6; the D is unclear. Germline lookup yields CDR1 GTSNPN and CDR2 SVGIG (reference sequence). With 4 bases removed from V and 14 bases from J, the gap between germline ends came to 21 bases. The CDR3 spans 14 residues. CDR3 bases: TGTGCCTGGATCAAGTGGGAGGGAGCCGAGTCCCTCCACTTT. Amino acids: CAWIKWEGAESLHF.

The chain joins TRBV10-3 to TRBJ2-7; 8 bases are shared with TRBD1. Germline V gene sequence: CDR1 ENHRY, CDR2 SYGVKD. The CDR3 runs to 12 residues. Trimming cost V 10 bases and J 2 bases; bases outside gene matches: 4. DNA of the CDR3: TGTGCCAGCGGACAGGGACCCTACGAGCAGTACTTC. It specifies CASGQGPYEQYF.

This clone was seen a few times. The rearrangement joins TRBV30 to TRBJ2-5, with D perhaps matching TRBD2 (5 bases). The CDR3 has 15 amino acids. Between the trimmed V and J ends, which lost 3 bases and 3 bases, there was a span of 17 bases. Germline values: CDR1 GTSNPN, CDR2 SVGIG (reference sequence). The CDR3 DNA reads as TGTGCCTGGAGGCGGGCGGTAGGGTGGGAAGAGACCCAGTACTTC. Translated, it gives CAWRRAVGWEETQYF.

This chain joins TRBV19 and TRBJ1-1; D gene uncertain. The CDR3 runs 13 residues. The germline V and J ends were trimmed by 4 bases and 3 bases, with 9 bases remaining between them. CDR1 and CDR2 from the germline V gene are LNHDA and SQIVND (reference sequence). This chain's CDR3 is CASSRDPYTEAFF. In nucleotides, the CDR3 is TGTGCCAGTAGTAGAGACCCGTACACTGAAGCTTTCTTT.